The present T cell receptor beta chain was sequenced within a study of identical twins. Findings and limits, study-wide: The study found excess low generation probability among twin-shared out-of-frame alpha sequences.

This clonotype has a single count. Its matching antigen is unknown. The junction departs from germline at one end; a sequencing error may be responsible. The CDR3 runs to 15 residues. TCRdb reanalysed the 5' RACE reads using MiXCR and keeps one entry per CDR3 protein. The sample includes 1.5 million to 2 million distinct CDR3 sequences, about 32% of them seen just once. This chain connects TRBV12-3 or TRBV12-4 to TRBJ2-3; TRBD2 matches at 9 bases. This TCR was recovered from a newborn girl in good health. The sample taken for sequencing was cord blood. The CDR3 region is CASLRLADSTDTEYF. The CDR3 region has the DNA TGTGCCAGCCTAAGACTAGCGGATAGCACAGATACGGAGTATTTT.